These 29 T cell receptor beta chains were sequenced from one sample in a study of CD8+CD57+ T cells in acquired aplastic anemia. TCR beta VDJ and CDR3 profiling used genomic DNA as template. One entry per CDR3 protein, called by TCRdb with MiXCR from the reads. The repertoire holds hundreds of thousands of distinct CDR3 sequences, with around 60% as singletons. Sequenced input: sorted CD4+, CD8+, or CD8+CD57+ T cells (not recorded which) from PBMCs. Receptors were obtained from a human donor with severe aplastic anemia or a healthy control (not recorded which).

V gene TRBV5-4 combines with J gene TRBJ2-3; 9 nucleotides align to TRBD2. Germline values: CDR1 SGHNT, CDR2 YYREEE (reference sequence). The V gene end was trimmed by 4 bases and the J gene end by 8 bases; junction bases not matched to a gene: 11. The CDR3 contains 15 residues. DNA of the CDR3: TGTGCCAGCAGCCTCGACGCGGGGGGGCGGCGTACGCAGTATTTT. Its translation is CASSLDAGGRRTQYF.

The chain is built from TRBV2 and TRBJ2-5, with D maybe TRBD1 (5 bases). Germline V gene sequence: CDR1 SNHLY, CDR2 FYNNEI. The ends were cut back, 8 bases at V and 2 bases at J, with 18 bases in the middle. The CDR3 consists of 15 residues. For the CDR3, the DNA is TGTGCCAGCTCCCCCGAAGGGGCAGGACAAGAGACCCAGTACTTC. Encoded protein: CASSPEGAGQETQYF.

V and J are TRBV5-6 and TRBJ2-5; D uncertain. The CDR3 has 11 residues. Trimming took 3 bases from V and 5 from J, leaving 5 bases between them. CDR1 is SGHDT and CDR2 is YYEEEE in the germline V gene. In DNA form, the CDR3 reads TGTGCCAGCAGCTCGCGGGAGACCCAGTACTTC. This translates into CASSSRETQYF.

The chain carries TRBV7-9 and TRBJ2-3; tentative D call: TRBD2 (6 bases). V lost 5 bases and J lost 1, with 13 bases in between. The CDR3 has 15 residues. CDR1 is SEHNR, CDR2 FQNEAQ, per germline (reference sequence). CDR3 protein: CASSQGGGGTDTQYF. CDR3 DNA sequence: TGTGCCAGCAGCCAGGGAGGAGGGGGCACAGATACGCAGTATTTT.

The chain joins TRBV12-3 or TRBV12-4 to TRBJ1-1; 8 bases are a match to TRBD1. The junction had 4 bases not matched to a gene; V was cut back by 4 bases and J by 3 bases. The CDR3 spans 14 residues. The CDR3: CASSWTGFDTEAFF. The CDR3 coding sequence is TGTGCCAGCAGTTGGACAGGGTTTGACACTGAAGCTTTCTTT.

Ten or more counts support this clonotype. The chain combines TRBV11-3 with TRBJ2-7, with D perhaps being TRBD1 or TRBD2 (5 bases each). The CDR3 is made up of 15 amino acids. The V gene's germline CDR1 is SGHNT and CDR2 YENEEA. With 4 bases removed from V and 0 bases from J, the gap between germline ends came to 13 bases. The CDR3 bases are TGTGCCAGCAGCTCCGCCGGGACGGGCTCCTACGAGCAGTACTTC. Protein sequence: CASSSAGTGSYEQYF.

This clonotype was found many times. The gene calls are TRBV10-3 and TRBJ2-3, with 13 nucleotides matching TRBD2. CDR1 and CDR2 (germline): ENHRY, SYGVKD. The CDR3 spans 18 residues. The J segment lost 2 bases and the V segment lost 3 bases, leaving 8 bases of the junction unmatched. This chain's CDR3 is CAISDHQGLAGYTDTQYF. The CDR3 DNA reads TGTGCCATCAGTGACCACCAGGGACTAGCGGGGTACACAGATACGCAGTATTTT.

This clonotype was picked up many times. This chain links TRBV7-2 with TRBJ2-7; D call uncertain. The germline V and J ends were trimmed by 5 bases and 2 bases, with 10 bases remaining between them. CDR1 and CDR2 (germline): SGHTA, FQGNSA. The CDR3 spans 13 residues. The CDR3 DNA reads as TGTGCCAGCAGCCCGGACCTCCCCTACGAGCAGTACTTC. It yields the protein CASSPDLPYEQYF.

This clonotype was observed a single time. This chain links TRBV2 with TRBJ1-2; D ambiguous. This CDR3 is 12 amino acids long. From germline, CDR1 is SNHLY and CDR2 FYNNEI. V was trimmed by 7 bases and J by 8 bases, leaving 14 bases between them. CDR3 sequence: CASTLGSGGYTF. The CDR3 nucleotides are TGTGCCAGCACCCTGGGGTCGGGAGGCTACACCTTC. Full variable domain (outside the CDR3, taken from reference TRBV2 and TRBJ1-2): EPEVTQTPSHQVTQMGQEVILRCVPISNHLYFYWYRQILGQKVEFLVSFYNNEISEKSEIFDDQFSVERPDGSNFTLKIRSTKLEDSAMYFCASTLGSGGYTFGSGTRLTVV.

The gene calls are TRBV7-2 and TRBJ1-3; 9 bases are a match to TRBD1. With V trimmed by 3 bases and J by 2 bases, 5 bases remained unmatched. Germline CDR1 reads SGHTA; CDR2 reads FQGNSA. This CDR3 has 16 residues. The CDR3 nucleotides read TGTGCCAGCAGCTTGATGGGACAGGGAACTGGAAACACCATATATTTT. It is translated as CASSLMGQGTGNTIYF.

The chain is built from TRBV2 and TRBJ2-5; TRBD2 agrees at 7 bases. Germline-derived CDR1 and CDR2 are SNHLY and FYNNEI. The CDR3 totals 14 residues. The trim removed 2 bases at V and 6 bases at J, leaving 6 bases unmatched. The CDR3 sequence is CASSELGGSQTQYF. In nucleotides, the CDR3 is TGTGCCAGCAGTGAACTGGGCGGGAGCCAGACCCAGTACTTC.

The V gene is TRBV6-1, the J gene TRBJ2-7, with 8 bases lining up with TRBD2. Per the germline V gene, CDR1 is MNHNS and CDR2 is SASEGT. With 4 bases clipped from V and 6 bases from J, the junction kept 8 bases outside the gene matches. The CDR3 has 14 residues. CDR3 DNA: TGTGCCAGCAGTGGTGGGACTAGTGCCTCCGAGCAGTACTTC. Its protein product is CASSGGTSASEQYF.

The rearrangement uses TRBV7-2 and TRBJ2-3; TRBD2 is a possible D gene (6 bases). The length of the CDR3 is 16 residues. Trimming pared 1 base from V and 2 bases from J, leaving 13 bases between. Germline CDR1 and CDR2: SGHTA and FQGNSA. CDR3 amino acids: CASSLGRGIITDTQYF. DNA of the CDR3: TGTGCCAGCAGCTTAGGACGGGGGATTATCACAGATACGCAGTATTTT.

The DNA of the CDR3 is TGTGCCAGCAGCTTAACGGCGCGGGGGCTAAAATACAATGAGCAGTTCTTC. Its protein is CASSLTARGLKYNEQFF. The chain couples TRBV7-3 to TRBJ2-1; D is possibly TRBD2 (7 bases). Trimming stripped 0 bases from V and 4 bases from J, with 16 bases between. The germline gives CDR1 SGHTA, CDR2 FQGTGA. The CDR3 has 17 residues. The whole variable domain, filled in from reference TRBV7-3 and TRBJ2-1, reads GAGVSQTPSNKVTEKGKYVELRCDPISGHTALYWYRQSLGQGPEFLIYFQGTGAADDSGLPNDRFFAVRPEGSVSTLKIQRTERGDSAVYLCASSLTARGLKYNEQFFGPGTRLTVL.

The chain has TRBV5-4 and TRBJ2-7; 7 bases fit TRBD1. V lost 4 bases, J lost 5 bases, and 9 bases stayed unmatched. The germline V gene has CDR1 SGHNT and CDR2 YYREEE (reference sequence). The CDR3 length is 14 residues. The CDR3 spells CASSPTGSGNEQYF. The DNA of the CDR3 is TGTGCCAGCAGCCCGACAGGGAGTGGGAACGAGCAGTACTTC.

As regards this clonotype: A read error may account for a junction end that differs from germline. This chain uses TRBV7-2 with TRBJ1-6; a possible D gene is TRBD1 (5 bases). In germline, CDR1 is SGHTA, CDR2 FQGNSA. The CDR3 contains 15 residues. The CDR3 loop reads CASSLEIVRVSLLHF. The DNA of the CDR3 is TGTGCCAGCAGCTTAGAAATTGTCAGGGTTTCACTCCTCCACTTT.

This clonotype has a count of ten or more. The chain combines TRBV6-2 or TRBV6-3 with TRBJ1-2; D remains ambiguous. The germline V gene has CDR1 MNHEY and CDR2 SVGEGT. There are 13 residues in the CDR3. V gave up 7 bases and J gave up 7 bases, with 16 bases separating them. CDR3 region: CASTLGPWSGYTF. DNA of the CDR3: TGTGCCAGCACTTTGGGCCCGTGGTCTGGCTACACCTTC.

CDR3 region: CAISELGQGASYEQYF. As DNA, the CDR3 is TGTGCCATCAGTGAGTTGGGACAGGGGGCCTCCTACGAGCAGTACTTC. The chain couples TRBV10-3 to TRBJ2-7, with TRBD1 matching 12 bases. V was pared by 1 base and J by 0 bases, with 1 base of the junction left unmatched. The germline CDR1 and CDR2 sequences are ENHRY and SYGVKD. The CDR3 has 16 residues.

This clonotype was recorded many times. The genes are TRBV5-1 and TRBJ2-3; perhaps TRBD1 as D (6 bases). V lost 4 bases and J 4 bases, leaving 10 bases between the germline ends. The germline V gene encodes CDR1 SGHRS and CDR2 YFSETQ. This CDR3 contains 13 residues. CDR3 in amino acids: CASSNRQADTQYF. The CDR3 bases are TGCGCCAGCAGCAATAGACAGGCAGATACGCAGTATTTT.

This clonotype has a count of ten or more. The rearrangement joins TRBV5-8 to TRBJ2-2; D unclear. The CDR3 covers 15 residues. From germline, CDR1 is SGHTS and CDR2 YDEGEE. The germline V and J ends were trimmed by 0 bases and 4 bases, with 10 bases remaining between them. The CDR3 nucleotides are TGTGCCAGCAGCTTGGCCCCCATCAGCACCGGGGAGCTGTTTTTT. Protein: CASSLAPISTGELFF.

This clonotype was seen ten or more times. This rearrangement joins TRBV12-3 or TRBV12-4 to TRBJ2-5; 9 bases are shared with TRBD1. CDR3 size: 20 residues. The V gene end was trimmed by 5 bases and the J gene end by 4 bases; junction bases not matched to a gene: 23. CDR3 sequence (DNA): TGTGCCAGCAGTGCAACAACTGGAGGACAGGGGATTTCTAGGAGAGAGACCCAGTACTTC. It encodes CASSATTGGQGISRRETQYF.

The CDR3 reads CSVGQGGGYTF. The CDR3 DNA follows: TGCAGCGTTGGGCAGGGAGGTGGCTACACCTTC. The chain joins TRBV29-1 to TRBJ1-2, with D perhaps matching TRBD1 (5 bases). V lost 4 bases to trimming and J lost 7 bases, with 10 bases between them. Germline assignment: CDR1 SQVTM and CDR2 ANQGSEA. CDR3 length: 11 amino acids.

The V and J genes are TRBV6-1 and TRBJ2-7; no firm D call. There are 12 residues in the CDR3. Germline V gene lookup returns CDR1 MNHNS and CDR2 SASEGT. V lost 3 bases to trimming and J lost 4 bases, with 7 bases between them. For the CDR3, the DNA is TGTGCCAGCAGTGAGCCAAGTTACGAGCAGTACTTC. Translation: CASSEPSYEQYF.

This clonotype was seen only a few times. This rearrangement joins TRBV7-9 to TRBJ1-5; D is unclear. Trimming pared 4 bases from V and 2 bases from J, leaving 12 bases between. Germline V CDR1 and CDR2: SEHNR, FQNEAQ (reference sequence). There are 15 residues in the CDR3. The CDR3 DNA follows: TGTGCCAGCAGCTCAGGTGCACGGGGCAATCAGCCCCAGCATTTT. It encodes CASSSGARGNQPQHF.

The chain recombines TRBV4-2 with TRBJ1-5; a weak D match, TRBD1 (5 bases). The germline CDR1 and CDR2 sequences are LGHNA and YNFKEQ. V lost 0 bases, J lost 4 bases, and 13 bases lay in between. This CDR3 has 16 residues. The CDR3 coding sequence is TGTGCCAGCAGCCAAGATTGGGGGAGGTTAAATCAGCCCCAGCATTTT. Its translation is CASSQDWGRLNQPQHF.

This clonotype has only a few counts. V is TRBV7-8 and J is TRBJ2-7; perhaps TRBD1 as D (6 bases). The CDR3 sequence is 14 residues long. With 2 bases removed from V and 2 bases from J, the gap between germline ends came to 10 bases. Germline V gene lookup returns CDR1 SGHVS and CDR2 FQNEAQ. Written as DNA, the CDR3 is TGTGCCAGCAGCTTAAACAGGGCGACCTACGAGCAGTACTTC. The encoded protein is CASSLNRATYEQYF.

The rearrangement uses TRBV19 and TRBJ1-4; TRBD1 matches 8 bases. Germline trimming cut 7 bases from V and 5 bases from J; bases unmatched to any gene: 3. The germline CDR1 and CDR2 sequences are LNHDA and SQIVND (reference sequence). The CDR3 sequence is 13 residues long. The CDR3 here is CASNRDRNEKLFF. DNA of the CDR3: TGTGCCAGTAACAGGGACAGGAATGAAAAACTGTTTTTT.

As to this clonotype: A junction boundary mismatches the germline segment, possibly from a read error. The chain couples TRBV10-2 to TRBJ2-1; D remains unclear. This CDR3 region has 14 residues. Germline CDR1 and CDR2: WSHSY and SAAADI. The CDR3 DNA reads as TGTGCCAGCAGCGTAGGATCCCCAAACAATGAGCAGTTCTTC. Residues: CASSVGSPNNEQFF.

This clonotype has a single count. The chain joins TRBV19 to TRBJ2-1, with D hard to call. Germline V gives CDR1 LNHDA, CDR2 SQIVND (reference sequence). This CDR3 spans 13 amino acids. Trimming took off 10 bases at V and 7 bases at J, with 17 bases between the two ends. Written as DNA, the CDR3 is TGTGCCACTGGGGTGAGTAGGTGGAATGAGCAGTTCTTC. Residues: CATGVSRWNEQFF.